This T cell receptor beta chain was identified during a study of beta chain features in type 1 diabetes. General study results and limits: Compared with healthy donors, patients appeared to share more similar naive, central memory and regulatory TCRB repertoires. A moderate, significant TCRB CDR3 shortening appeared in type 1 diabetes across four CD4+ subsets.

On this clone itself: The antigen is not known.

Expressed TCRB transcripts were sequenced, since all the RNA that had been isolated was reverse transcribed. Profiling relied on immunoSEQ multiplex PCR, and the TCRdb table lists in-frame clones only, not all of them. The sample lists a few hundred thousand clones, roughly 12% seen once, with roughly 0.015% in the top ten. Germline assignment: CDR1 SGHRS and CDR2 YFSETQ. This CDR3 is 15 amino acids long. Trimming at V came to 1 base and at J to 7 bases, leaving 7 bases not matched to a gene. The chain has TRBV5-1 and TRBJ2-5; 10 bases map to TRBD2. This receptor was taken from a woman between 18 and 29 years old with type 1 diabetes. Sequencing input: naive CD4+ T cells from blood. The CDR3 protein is CASSLSSGGPSTQYF. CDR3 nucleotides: TGCGCCAGCAGCTTGTCTAGCGGGGGCCCATCGACCCAGTACTTC.